This TCR beta chain was recovered during a study of beta chain features in type 1 diabetes. Turning to the study itself: Healthy donors, compared against patients, showed similar age, gender and cell yields.

Findings of the study overall: Within each of all four CD4+ subsets, Type 1 diabetes patients had TCRB CDR3s that were moderately but significantly shorter.

Expressed TCRB transcripts were sequenced because the isolated RNA had all been reverse transcribed beforehand. Clones were read by immunoSEQ multiplex PCR, and TCRdb kept only the in-frame ones, dropping some. The sample holds 130,000 or so clones, 7.5% to 9.5% seen once. CDR3 length equals 13 residues. Germline lookup yields CDR1 MDHEN and CDR2 SYDVKM. About this clone: Its cognate antigen is unknown.

The V call is TRBV28, the J call TRBJ2-5; 8 bases align to TRBD1. The DNA end lines up better with TRBJ2-7; the J call may be wrong. This TCR was recovered from a man aged 25-40 years with type 1 diabetes. Sequenced material: central memory CD4+ T cells from blood. The CDR3 DNA follows: TGTGCCAGCTCCGGGACAGGCGCCTACGAGCAGTACTTC. Translating it yields CASSGTGAYEQYF.